This TCR beta chain was found in a study of T-cell memory formation after mild COVID-19. Findings of the study overall: Balance between CD4 and CD8 was seen in clones contracting day 15 to 85, and a CD4+ lean was seen in later expanders. Mostly located in CM and EM were contracting CD4+ clones, with contracting CD8+ clones located in EMRA.

From the 5' RACE reads, TCRdb called clonotypes with MiXCR, one entry per CDR3 protein. The profile shows under 250,000 distinct CDR3 sequences, over 7.5% of them singletons. This clonotype occurred a few times. Its antigen is undetermined. V dropped 2 bases and J dropped 4 bases, with 30 bases sitting between them. The length of the CDR3 is 21 residues. The specimen sequenced was PBMCs or a T cell subset sorted from them (not recorded which). This TCR came from a man between 18 and 35 years old who had mild COVID-19 (a few samples of this study predate the infection). Cell type and time point are not known. This rearrangement joins TRBV12-3 or TRBV12-4 to TRBJ1-5, with a possible D match to TRBD1 (5 bases). The DNA of the CDR3 is TGTGCCAGCAGTTTAAGGAGTCAGGGAGGTTCCAGGGAGGCTAGAAATCAGCCCCAGCATTTT. This gives the protein CASSLRSQGGSREARNQPQHF.